This passage covers 13 T cell receptor beta chains from one sample sequenced in a study of blood T cell repertoires in COVID-19. TCRdb's copy holds only in-frame clones and misses some; the assay was immunoSEQ multiplex PCR. The profile covers about half a million clones, with approximately 86% appearing a single time and 6.5% to 8.5% taken by the ten largest. The source material was PBMCs or T cells enriched from blood (not recorded which). Receptor source: a woman aged 55-70 years who had recovered from COVID-19.

The rearrangement links TRBV5-1 to TRBJ1-3, with TRBD1 matching over 8 bases. The CDR3 has 15 residues. V trimming: 7 bases; J trimming: 4 bases; junction bases outside the gene matches: 10. Germline V lookup: CDR1 SGHRS, CDR2 YFSETQ. In DNA, the CDR3 is TGCGCCAGCCGGAACCAGGGGGCGGAAGGAAACACCATATATTTT. It is translated as CASRNQGAEGNTIYF. The full variable domain, its missing parts supplied by reference TRBV5-1 and TRBJ1-3, is KAGVTQTPRYLIKTRGQQVTLSCSPISGHRSVSWYQQTPGQGLQFLFEYFSETQRNKGNFPGRFSGRQFSNSRSEMNVSTLELGDSALYLCASRNQGAEGNTIYFGEGSWLTVV.

The chain recombines TRBV2 with TRBJ1-2; 7 positions match TRBD1. Trimming cost V 8 bases and J 1 base; bases outside gene matches: 4. Germline CDR1 and CDR2: SNHLY and FYNNEI. The CDR3 is made up of 13 amino acids. The CDR3 DNA reads TGTGCCAGCGGGGGACAGCTTAACTATGGCTACACCTTC. It codes for CASGGQLNYGYTF.

The chain couples TRBV18 to TRBJ2-7; D may be TRBD2 (7 bases). The CDR3 is 13 amino acids. Germline lookup yields CDR1 KGHSH and CDR2 LQKENI. Trimming took 3 bases from V and 6 from J, leaving 12 bases between them. Here the CDR3 DNA reads TGTGCCAGCTCACCTAGGCGGGGGCCCGAGCAGTACTTC. As protein: CASSPRRGPEQYF. The full variable domain, in which reference TRBV18 and TRBJ2-7 provide the parts outside the CDR3, is NAGVMQNPRHLVRRRGQEARLRCSPMKGHSHVYWYRQLPEEGLKFMVYLQKENIIDESGMPKERFSAEFPKEGPSILRIQQVVRGDSAAYFCASSPRRGPEQYFGPGTRLTVT.

This chain uses TRBV2 with TRBJ2-5, with a weak D call TRBD2 (5 bases). Germline V gives CDR1 SNHLY, CDR2 FYNNEI. The length of the CDR3 is 12 residues. Trimming left V 5 bases short and J 1 base short, with 5 bases between. CDR3 amino acids: CASSSGQETQYF. The CDR3 coding sequence is TGTGCCAGCAGTAGCGGCCAAGAGACCCAGTACTTC.

This chain uses TRBV19 with TRBJ2-7; 7 bases align to TRBD1. The CDR3 sequence is 15 residues long. The germline gives CDR1 LNHDA, CDR2 SQIVND (reference sequence). Trimming took 5 bases from V and 3 from J; bases not matched to a gene: 10. DNA of the CDR3: TGTGCCAGTAGTCGGTCGGGACAGACCCTCTACGAGCAGTACTTC. It translates to CASSRSGQTLYEQYF.

The rearrangement joins TRBV30 to TRBJ1-5, with D unresolved. Germline-derived CDR1 and CDR2 are GTSNPN and SVGIG (reference sequence). V was clipped by 0 bases and J by 0 bases, with 15 bases between them. CDR3 length: 17 residues. The CDR3 region is CAWSVGRGFNSNQPQHF. CDR3 in DNA: TGTGCCTGGAGTGTTGGAAGAGGGTTCAATAGCAATCAGCCCCAGCATTTT.

V and J are TRBV6-5 and TRBJ2-7, with D perhaps matching TRBD2 (6 bases). The ends were cut back, 1 base at V and 2 bases at J, with 15 bases in the middle. Germline V CDR1 and CDR2: MNHEY, SVGAGI. This CDR3 comprises 16 residues. DNA of the CDR3: TGTGCCAGCAGTTACTTCCGGGACTGGCCCACCTACGAGCAGTACTTC. Residues: CASSYFRDWPTYEQYF.

As to this clone: The same CDR3 is also encoded by other DNA sequences in this sample. The CDR3: CASSPGGSNQPQHF. CDR3 coding DNA: TGTGCCAGCAGTCCCGGGGGGAGCAATCAGCCCCAGCATTTT. The V and J genes are TRBV28 and TRBJ1-5; weak D call: TRBD1 (5 bases). The V and J ends lost 5 bases and 1 base respectively, with 9 bases between them. CDR3 length: 14 residues. CDR1 is MDHEN and CDR2 is SYDVKM in the germline V gene.

The J gene is TRBJ2-3, the V gene TRBV9; 10 bases align to TRBD2. CDR1 and CDR2 from the germline V gene are SGDLS and YYNGEE. The trim removed 6 bases at V and 4 bases at J, leaving 8 bases unmatched. The CDR3 is 15 amino acids. This CDR3 is CASTPSGGASDTQYF. Written as DNA, the CDR3 is TGTGCCAGCACCCCCAGCGGGGGGGCTTCAGATACGCAGTATTTT.

V gene TRBV18 combines with J gene TRBJ2-5; maybe TRBD1 (5 bases). This CDR3 is built from 13 residues. The germline V and J ends were trimmed by 3 bases and 2 bases, with 7 bases remaining between them. Germline V gene lookup returns CDR1 KGHSH and CDR2 LQKENI. In nucleotides, the CDR3 is TGTGCCAGCTCACCTACAGGTCAAGAGACCCAGTACTTC. It codes for CASSPTGQETQYF.

The genes are TRBV9 and TRBJ1-4; 8 bases map to TRBD1. The CDR3 has 15 amino acids. Trimming at V came to 4 bases and at J to 8 bases, leaving 10 bases not matched to a gene. Germline CDR1 is SGDLS and CDR2 is YYNGEE. DNA for the CDR3: TGTGCCAGCAGCCCGCAGACAGGGGTAGGCGAAAAACTGTTTTTT. It codes for CASSPQTGVGEKLFF.

This sequence joins TRBV18 and TRBJ2-3; possible D gene TRBD2, 6 bases. The CDR3 has 15 residues. Trimming left V 2 bases short and J 6 bases short, with 15 bases between. Germline CDR1 KGHSH, CDR2 LQKENI. The CDR3 loop reads CASSPVDLASDTQYF. CDR3 sequence (DNA): TGTGCCAGCTCACCAGTCGATCTAGCGTCCGATACGCAGTATTTT.

Worth noting for this clone: Different DNA sequences within this sample yield the same CDR3. V gene TRBV12-3 or TRBV12-4 combines with J gene TRBJ2-2, with TRBD1 matching over 8 bases. CDR3 length: 13 amino acids. V trimming: 6 bases; J trimming: 3 bases; junction bases outside the gene matches: 0. The CDR3 DNA reads as TGTGCCAGCAGGACAGGGGACACCGGGGAGCTGTTTTTT. The encoded protein is CASRTGDTGELFF.